This TCR beta chain emerged from a study of blood T cells in healthy people across ages. Study-wide background: There was about one barcoded beta molecule captured by template switching per two T cells.

The second PCR ran roughly 6 to 11 cycles with a sample-barcoded 5' primer and J-beta primers. Sequencing yielded, for each sample, at least 2.5 million paired-end reads carrying CDR3. TCRdb processed the 5' RACE reads anew with MiXCR; each CDR3 protein has one entry. The sample carries about 1 million distinct CDR3 sequences, 40% to 50% recorded once. The CDR3 is made up of 22 amino acids. V dropped 3 bases and J dropped 1; count of bases not matched to a gene: 20. Germline loops: CDR1 LGHDT, CDR2 YNNKEL (reference sequence). The sequence came from a woman aged 55-69 years in good health. Sequencing was performed on blood. The rearrangement links TRBV3-1 to TRBJ2-1, with TRBD2 identical over 11 bases. CDR3 protein: CASSHSGPPPTSGAVSYNEQFF. For the CDR3, the DNA is TGTGCCAGCAGCCATTCCGGGCCCCCACCGACTAGCGGGGCCGTATCCTACAATGAGCAGTTCTTC.